Below are 30 T cell receptor beta chains sequenced from a single sample in a study of shared clonotypes between healthy human individuals. Profiled with immunoSEQ multiplex PCR; TCRdb holds only in-frame clones, not every one. Among a few million clones, roughly nine tenths were seen once, and the ten largest hold over 0.12%. The specimen sequenced was naive CD4+ T cells sorted from blood. Indicated subset: CD45RA+ positively selected. The receptors were sampled from a young man in good health.

J is TRBJ2-2 and V is TRBV19, with TRBD2 identical over 12 bases. This CDR3 comprises 16 residues. Germline-derived CDR1 and CDR2 are LNHDA and SQIVND (reference sequence). The V segment lost 7 bases and the J segment 5 bases; nucleotides outside the gene matches: 8. The CDR3 coding sequence is TGTGCCAGTAATCTAGCGGGAGGGCCGCTAACCGGGGAGCTGTTTTTT. This gives the protein CASNLAGGPLTGELFF. The full variable domain, its missing parts supplied by reference TRBV19 and TRBJ2-2, is DGGITQSPKYLFRKEGQNVTLSCEQNLNHDAMYWYRQDPGQGLRLIYYSQIVNDFQKGDIAEGYSVSREKKESFPLTVTSAQKNPTAFYLCASNLAGGPLTGELFFGEGSRLTVL.

The chain has TRBV7-2 and TRBJ2-7; 7 bases are shared with TRBD2. The CDR3 runs 14 residues. Germline values: CDR1 SGHTA, CDR2 FQGNSA. The ends lost 5 bases at V and 2 bases at J; junction bases unmatched: 6. This chain's CDR3 is CASSPQAGAYEQYF. In DNA form, the CDR3 reads TGTGCCAGCAGCCCTCAGGCGGGAGCCTACGAGCAGTACTTC.

The chain uses TRBV7-9 and TRBJ2-3; unclear D gene. The CDR3 is 15 residues long. The germline V gene has CDR1 SEHNR and CDR2 FQNEAQ (reference sequence). V lost 6 bases to trimming and J lost 8 bases, with 21 bases between them. The CDR3 DNA sequence: TGTGCCAGCAGTTACACACTGGACGTCTTTAGTACGCAGTATTTT. This gives the protein CASSYTLDVFSTQYF.

This chain connects TRBV7-3 to TRBJ2-3, with 7 bases matching TRBD2. Germline V gene sequence: CDR1 SGHTA, CDR2 FQGTGA. This CDR3 contains 16 residues. After removal of 4 bases from V and 0 bases from J, the junction contained 7 bases not matched to a gene. This CDR3 reads CASSSFGTKSTDTQYF. DNA for the CDR3: TGTGCCAGCAGCTCGTTCGGGACTAAAAGCACAGATACGCAGTATTTT. The variable domain in full, with the rest retrieved from reference TRBV7-3 and TRBJ2-3, is GAGVSQTPSNKVTEKGKYVELRCDPISGHTALYWYRQSLGQGPEFLIYFQGTGAADDSGLPNDRFFAVRPEGSVSTLKIQRTERGDSAVYLCASSSFGTKSTDTQYFGPGTRLTVL.

The V and J genes are TRBV11-2 and TRBJ2-2; 7 bases fit TRBD2. In germline, CDR1 is SGHAT, CDR2 FQNNGV. The CDR3 contains 15 residues. V was clipped by 5 bases and J by 5 bases; unmatched bases: 8. The CDR3 is CASSPGGVDTGELFF. The CDR3 DNA reads as TGTGCCAGCAGCCCTGGGGGGGTAGATACCGGGGAGCTGTTTTTT. The full variable domain, rest sourced from reference TRBV11-2 and TRBJ2-2, is EAGVAQSPRYKIIEKRQSVAFWCNPISGHATLYWYQQILGQGPKLLIQFQNNGVVDDSQLPKDRFSAERLKGVDSTLKIQPAKLEDSAVYLCASSPGGVDTGELFFGEGSRLTVL.

CDR3 amino acids: CASSDSGGPSTDTQYF. In DNA, the CDR3 is TGTGCCAGCAGTGATTCGGGCGGCCCTAGCACAGATACGCAGTATTTT. The V call is TRBV6-4, the J call TRBJ2-3, with no clear D. The germline CDR1 and CDR2 sequences are MRHNA and SNTAGT. V was cut by 3 bases and J by 0 bases, with 13 bases left in between. The CDR3 has 16 residues.

With respect to this clone: Other DNA sequences in the sample encode the same CDR3. CDR3 loop: CASSLGTGGSEQYF. CDR3 in DNA: TGCGCCAGCAGCCTCGGGACAGGGGGCTCCGAGCAGTACTTC. The chain links TRBV5-1 to TRBJ2-7, with 12 bases aligning to TRBD1. Germline loops: CDR1 SGHRS, CDR2 YFSETQ. This CDR3 is 14 amino acids long. The J segment lost 6 bases and the V segment lost 4 bases, leaving 5 bases of the junction unmatched.

This clone was detected once. CDR3 DNA: TGTGCCAGCAGAAAAGGACAGGGAAGTATGGACACCGGGGAGCTGTTTTTT. Its translation is CASRKGQGSMDTGELFF. This chain joins TRBV5-6 and TRBJ2-2; 8 nucleotides line up with TRBD1. Unmatched junction bases numbered 12, after V lost 5 bases and J lost 3 bases. The CDR3 extends over 17 amino acids. Germline V lookup: CDR1 SGHDT, CDR2 YYEEEE.

The CDR3 here is CASSEDLHSGNTIYF. The CDR3 region has the DNA TGTGCCAGCAGTGAGGACTTACACTCTGGAAACACCATATATTTT. V gene TRBV2 combines with J gene TRBJ1-3; D uncertain. Germline lookup yields CDR1 SNHLY and CDR2 FYNNEI. V dropped 3 bases and J dropped 0 bases, with 9 bases sitting between them. CDR3 length: 15 residues.

This clone was seen only a few times. V usage is TRBV18 and J usage is TRBJ1-1; D remains unclear. This CDR3 is built from 14 residues. Trimming left V 2 bases short and J 3 bases short, with 10 bases between. CDR1 is KGHSH and CDR2 is LQKENI in the germline V gene. CDR3 region: CASSPFDLHTEAFF. In DNA, the CDR3 is TGTGCCAGCTCACCATTTGACCTGCACACTGAAGCTTTCTTT.

The chain joins TRBV5-4 to TRBJ2-5; TRBD1 might be the D (5 bases). CDR1 SGHNT and CDR2 YYREEE come from the germline V gene (reference sequence). CDR3 length equals 14 residues. V lost 0 bases to trimming and J lost 1 base, with 7 bases between them. The CDR3 bases are TGTGCCAGCAGCTTGGTGCAGGGCCAAGAGACCCAGTACTTC. Protein product: CASSLVQGQETQYF.

This chain links TRBV10-3 with TRBJ2-2, with a tentative D call TRBD1 (5 bases). The CDR3 length is 14 residues. With 7 bases removed from V and 7 bases from J, the gap between germline ends came to 16 bases. Looked up from germline, CDR1 is ENHRY and CDR2 is SYGVKD. The CDR3 DNA sequence: TGTGCCATCACCCCTCTCAGGGATGGCGGGGAGCTGTTTTTT. It is translated as CAITPLRDGGELFF.

V usage is TRBV7-9 and J usage is TRBJ2-2, with unresolved D. Germline V lookup: CDR1 SEHNR, CDR2 FQNEAQ (reference sequence). V lost 2 bases to trimming and J lost 4 bases, with 8 bases between them. The CDR3 consists of 14 residues. CDR3 amino acids: CASSLSPSTGELFF. The DNA for the CDR3 is TGTGCCAGCAGCTTATCGCCCTCCACCGGGGAGCTGTTTTTT.

This chain connects TRBV6-5 to TRBJ2-2; maybe TRBD1 (5 bases). CDR1 is MNHEY and CDR2 is SVGAGI in the germline V gene. V shed 6 bases and J shed 4 bases, with 15 bases lying between them. The CDR3 totals 15 residues. Here the CDR3 DNA reads TGTGCCAGCAGATACGGACACTTGGGCACCGGGGAGCTGTTTTTT. Amino acids: CASRYGHLGTGELFF.

This rearrangement joins TRBV11-2 to TRBJ2-7; a possible D gene is TRBD2 (5 bases). Germline CDR1 SGHAT, CDR2 FQNNGV. Trimming pared 5 bases from V and 11 bases from J, leaving 19 bases between. This CDR3 has 13 residues. The CDR3 DNA follows: TGTGCCAGCAGCGAAACGTACACTAGTCAGAAGTACTTC. This gives the protein CASSETYTSQKYF.

V and J are TRBV11-2 and TRBJ1-2; D is possibly TRBD1 (5 bases). The germline CDR1 and CDR2 sequences are SGHAT and FQNNGV. The CDR3 has 13 amino acids. The V gene lost 5 bases and the J gene lost 2 bases, with 9 bases spanning the gap. For the CDR3, the DNA is TGTGCCAGCAGCACCCGACAGAACTATGGCTACACCTTC. Translation: CASSTRQNYGYTF.

V usage is TRBV5-1 and J usage is TRBJ1-2; no firm D call. The CDR3 loop spans 13 amino acids. Trimming stripped 5 bases from V and 6 bases from J, with 14 bases between. Germline CDR1 reads SGHRS; CDR2 reads YFSETQ. CDR3 coding DNA: TGCGCCAGCAGACCTGACGGGAGGGATGGCTACACCTTC. It is translated as CASRPDGRDGYTF.

Details on this clone: The sample contains more than one DNA sequence encoding this CDR3. In nucleotides, the CDR3 is TGTGCCAGCCGCCGGGGCCAGGTCTCCTACGAGCAGTACTTC. This gives the protein CASRRGQVSYEQYF. The gene calls are TRBV6-5 and TRBJ2-7, with D perhaps given as TRBD1 or TRBD2 (5 bases each). CDR3 length: 14 residues. Germline V gene sequence: CDR1 MNHEY, CDR2 SVGAGI. V shed 8 bases and J shed 0 bases, with 14 bases lying between them.

The chain has TRBV5-1 and TRBJ2-3, with D uncertain. The germline V gene encodes CDR1 SGHRS and CDR2 YFSETQ. The V and J ends lost 1 base and 2 bases respectively, with 11 bases between them. The CDR3 covers 15 residues. CDR3 sequence (DNA): TGCGCCAGCAGCTTGAGTTTGGGATTCACAGATACGCAGTATTTT. Translation: CASSLSLGFTDTQYF.

The chain couples TRBV12-5 to TRBJ2-7, with 11 bases identical to TRBD2. Germline V gene sequence: CDR1 LGHNT, CDR2 FRNRAP. CDR3 length equals 17 residues. Trimming removed 2 bases from V and 1 base from J; junction bases left unmatched: 7. CDR3 loop: CASGLFISGRGSYEQYF. The CDR3 DNA sequence: TGTGCTAGTGGTTTGTTTATTAGCGGGAGGGGTTCCTACGAGCAGTACTTC.

The chain links TRBV7-2 to TRBJ2-1; D not certain. The CDR3 runs 14 residues. Germline CDR1 is SGHTA and CDR2 is FQGNSA. Trimming removed 1 base from V and 6 bases from J, with 10 bases in between. The CDR3 protein is CASSLDVNRNEQFF. In nucleotides, the CDR3 is TGTGCCAGCAGCTTAGATGTGAACCGCAATGAGCAGTTCTTC.

The chain recombines TRBV6-5 with TRBJ1-2, with D hard to call. Germline CDR1 and CDR2: MNHEY and SVGAGI. The CDR3 is 15 residues long. V lost 0 bases and J lost 8, with 16 bases in between. Here the CDR3 reads CASSYSGRRQEGYTF. The DNA of the CDR3 is TGTGCCAGCAGTTACTCGGGCAGGCGTCAGGAAGGCTACACCTTC.

The CDR3 sequence is CASSEGLSYEKLFF. The CDR3 DNA sequence: TGTGCCAGCAGTGAAGGGTTGTCCTACGAAAAACTGTTTTTT. J is TRBJ1-4 and V is TRBV6-1; unclear D gene. Germline V gives CDR1 MNHNS, CDR2 SASEGT. V was pared by 1 base and J by 8 bases, with 11 bases between. CDR3 length equals 14 residues.

The gene calls are TRBV18 and TRBJ2-2, with D unresolved. Germline V lookup: CDR1 KGHSH, CDR2 LQKENI. This CDR3 contains 14 residues. Trimming shortened V by 4 bases and J by 0 bases, and 6 bases separated the two germline ends. CDR3 coding DNA: TGTGCCAGCTCACGTGAATCGAACACCGGGGAGCTGTTTTTT. Translated: CASSRESNTGELFF.

The chain links TRBV19 to TRBJ2-5, with 8 bases that match TRBD2. This CDR3 spans 14 amino acids. V trimming: 1 base; J trimming: 3 bases; junction bases outside the gene matches: 1. The germline gives CDR1 LNHDA, CDR2 SQIVND (reference sequence). The CDR3, as DNA: TGTGCCAGTAGTATAGCACTAGCGGAAGAGACCCAGTACTTC. It yields the protein CASSIALAEETQYF.

The chain employs TRBV2 and TRBJ2-7, with 11 bases aligning to TRBD2. This CDR3 comprises 15 residues. V lost 5 bases to trimming and J lost 1 base; unmatched junction nucleotides: 4. The V gene's germline CDR1 is SNHLY and CDR2 FYNNEI. This CDR3 is CASSLTSGGSYEQYF. As DNA, the CDR3 is TGTGCCAGCAGTCTTACTAGCGGGGGTTCCTACGAGCAGTACTTC. Complete variable domain (other parts from reference TRBV2 and TRBJ2-7): EPEVTQTPSHQVTQMGQEVILRCVPISNHLYFYWYRQILGQKVEFLVSFYNNEISEKSEIFDDQFSVERPDGSNFTLKIRSTKLEDSAMYFCASSLTSGGSYEQYFGPGTRLTVT.

This clone showed up just once. This chain links TRBV11-2 with TRBJ2-1; TRBD1 might be the D (5 bases). Looked up from germline, CDR1 is SGHAT and CDR2 is FQNNGV. The V gene lost 5 bases and the J gene lost 12 bases, with 17 bases spanning the gap. The CDR3 is 13 amino acids. The CDR3 spells CASSTTDRMTQFF. CDR3 in DNA: TGTGCCAGCAGCACCACCGACAGAATGACGCAGTTCTTC.

V and J are TRBV6-5 and TRBJ1-6, with TRBD1 matching over 7 bases. The germline CDR1 and CDR2 sequences are MNHEY and SVGAGI. This CDR3 is built from 12 residues. V was pared by 7 bases and J by 9 bases, with 3 bases of the junction left unmatched. In nucleotides, the CDR3 is TGTGCCAGCACCACAGGGGTTTCACCCCTCCACTTT. Translated, it gives CASTTGVSPLHF.

V and J are TRBV30 and TRBJ1-1, with D possibly matching TRBD1 (5 bases). Trimming cost V 2 bases and J 11 bases, with 24 bases left between them. CDR1 GTSNPN and CDR2 SVGIG come from the germline V gene (reference sequence). The CDR3 consists of 15 residues. The CDR3 region has the DNA TGTGCCTGGAGTCCGGATGGGGGGGGACCATACACGGCTTTCTTT. Amino acids: CAWSPDGGGPYTAFF.

The V gene is TRBV5-1, the J gene TRBJ1-1; a possible D gene is TRBD1 (6 bases). The CDR3 covers 14 residues. The germline V gene has CDR1 SGHRS and CDR2 YFSETQ. Between the trimmed V and J ends, which lost 4 bases and 1 base, there was a span of 11 bases. The chain's CDR3 is CASSPGTPNTEAFF. In nucleotides, the CDR3 is TGCGCCAGCAGCCCCGGGACACCGAACACTGAAGCTTTCTTT.